The TCR beta chain described here comes from a study of shared T cell receptors in the human thymus (dated by TCRdb to the early 2020s). In terms of the full investigation: The study investigated the way shared, self-reactive T-cell receptor alpha chains are produced in the human thymus.

Libraries were constructed by the immunoSEQ multiplex PCR assay. TCRdb took this table from immuneACCESS and kept in-frame rearrangements with V and J called. Such tables lack part of the clones; where checked against another copy, unresolved V genes explain under half of the gap, and the rest is unexplained. The sample yields approximately 400,000 clones; approximately 95% were counted once. The top ten clonotypes cover roughly 0.02% of the sample. From the germline V gene (reference sequence), CDR1 is SEHNR and CDR2 is FQNEAQ. V is clipped by 1 base and J by 0 bases, and the sequence between their germline boundaries is 13 bases long. Counted from cysteine to phenylalanine, this CDR3 has 17 amino acids. Only CDR3 DNA is held: 51 bases, read in frame from base 1. About this clone itself: Its cognate antigen has yet to be identified. Base qualities are not provided; no much larger clone lies one nucleotide away.

The sequence links TRBV7-9 to TRBJ2-1; too little of a D gene remains to name it. The clonotype originates from a human donor. Sequenced input: thymocytes. The sequence in DNA is TGTGCCAGCAGCTTAGTCCCCGACACAAGCTCCTACAATGAGCAGTTCTTC. Its translation is CASSLVPDTSSYNEQFF.